This section outlines one T cell receptor (beta chain) sequence together with its context. Its antigen remains unidentified. This sample is part of a study of cytomegalovirus exposure and HLA in healthy donors. Across the study: The 650 to 850 first-cohort repertoires and the roughly 130 validation repertoires shared the same platform, a later analysis reported.

Sequencing was performed with immunoSEQ multiplex PCR; in TCRdb, only in-frame clones are kept and a portion is missing. The data show 200,000 to 250,000 clones, with approximately 84% seen just once and more than 10% held by the top ten. Broader study findings: Cytomegalovirus association was listed for 150 or so TCR beta chains. In vitro experiments confirmed that three CMV-associated chains were specific for CMV antigens. Reported performance of the classifier showed diagnosis of cytomegalovirus status with high specificity and sensitivity.

Per germline, CDR1 SGHKS and CDR2 YYEKEE (reference sequence). CDR3 size: 13 residues. The V gene lost 0 bases and the J gene lost 8 bases, with 11 bases spanning the gap. The clonotype was recovered from a man aged 18 to 30 in good health and CMV-seropositive. Material for sequencing was PBMCs. The chain joins TRBV5-5 to TRBJ1-2; D gene uncertain. The CDR3 sequence is CASSLAASRGYTF. CDR3 DNA: TGTGCCAGCAGCTTGGCCGCCAGTAGAGGCTACACCTTC.